Below are 20 T cell receptor beta chains sequenced from a single sample in a study of T cell responses to AZD1222 COVID-19 vaccine. Some clones are missing from TCRdb's copy, which holds only in-frame ones; the method was immunoSEQ multiplex PCR. This table holds 180,000 or so clones, 70% to 90% found once. Sequences were derived from peripheral blood, sampled on day 0 of AZD1222 vaccination. The source is an adult in good health.

The genes are TRBV11-2 and TRBJ1-1; D gene ambiguous. Germline-derived CDR1 and CDR2 are SGHAT and FQNNGV. Trimming took 5 bases from V and 1 from J, leaving 11 bases between them. There are 14 residues in the CDR3. The CDR3 region has the DNA TGTGCCAGCAGCCTAAACGGACGGAACACTGAAGCTTTCTTT. This gives the protein CASSLNGRNTEAFF.

V usage is TRBV5-1 and J usage is TRBJ1-5; 7 bases are a match to TRBD1. Germline CDR1 reads SGHRS; CDR2 reads YFSETQ. The V segment lost 1 base and the J segment 0 bases; nucleotides outside the gene matches: 7. The CDR3 is 17 residues long. The CDR3 reads CASSLTGGQASNQPQHF. The CDR3 DNA reads as TGCGCCAGCAGCTTGACCGGTGGACAGGCTAGCAATCAGCCCCAGCATTTT.

The chain recombines TRBV6-2 or TRBV6-3 with TRBJ1-1; weak D call: TRBD1 (5 bases). The CDR3 is 12 amino acids. Trimming removed 4 bases at V and 4 bases at J, with 7 bases between. Germline V gives CDR1 MNHEY, CDR2 SVGEGT. As DNA, the CDR3 is TGTGCCAGCAGTTCGGGGGTCACTGAAGCTTTCTTT. Protein sequence: CASSSGVTEAFF.

V usage is TRBV7-2 and J usage is TRBJ1-1; 7 bases fit TRBD1. The CDR3 extends over 14 amino acids. V shed 7 bases and J 1 base; nucleotides not matched to a gene: 6. Germline V gene data show CDR1 as SGHTA and CDR2 as FQGNSA. Here the CDR3 reads CASKKDRENTEAFF. CDR3 sequence (DNA): TGTGCCAGCAAAAAAGACAGGGAGAACACTGAAGCTTTCTTT.

V usage is TRBV11-3 and J usage is TRBJ1-1, with D possibly matching TRBD1 (6 bases). Trimming pared 2 bases from V and 7 bases from J, leaving 11 bases between. The CDR3 covers 13 residues. The germline V gene encodes CDR1 SGHNT and CDR2 YENEEA. This chain's CDR3 is CASSLTRQDEAFF. CDR3 sequence (DNA): TGTGCCAGCAGCTTAACAAGACAGGATGAAGCTTTCTTT.

Details on this clone: This sample also contains other DNA sequences that code for the same CDR3. The chain couples TRBV6-2 or TRBV6-3 to TRBJ1-5, with TRBD1 matching 8 bases. The CDR3 sequence is 15 residues long. V shed 2 bases and J 1 base; nucleotides not matched to a gene: 1. The germline CDR1 and CDR2 sequences are MNHEY and SVGEGT. The CDR3: CASSYGTGSNQPQHF. The CDR3, as DNA: TGTGCCAGCAGTTACGGGACAGGCAGCAATCAGCCCCAGCATTTT.

This chain joins TRBV27 and TRBJ2-7, with 11 nucleotides matching TRBD1. The CDR3 has 15 residues. V was pared by 5 bases and J by 6 bases, with 9 bases of the junction left unmatched. Looked up from germline, CDR1 is MNHEY and CDR2 is SMNVEV (reference sequence). This CDR3 reads CASSPRPGQGGEQYV. For the CDR3, the DNA is TGTGCCAGCAGTCCTAGACCGGGACAGGGGGGCGAGCAGTACGTC.

The V and J genes are TRBV6-2 or TRBV6-3 and TRBJ1-2; tentatively, D is TRBD1 (5 bases). The CDR3 contains 13 residues. The germline V gene has CDR1 MNHEY and CDR2 SVGEGT. Trimming shortened V by 2 bases and J by 6 bases, and 10 bases separated the two germline ends. CDR3 sequence reads: CASSYTRGHGYTF. The CDR3 region has the DNA TGTGCCAGCAGTTACACCCGGGGCCATGGCTACACCTTC.

The V and J genes are TRBV9 and TRBJ1-2; TRBD1 matches at 9 bases. The germline V gene encodes CDR1 SGDLS and CDR2 YYNGEE. The CDR3 totals 14 residues. V trimming: 4 bases; J trimming: 7 bases; junction bases outside the gene matches: 8. CDR3 amino acids: CASSPSGTGSGYTF. The CDR3 DNA is TGTGCCAGCAGCCCCTCCGGGACAGGGAGTGGCTACACCTTC.

This chain uses TRBV7-8 with TRBJ2-1, with 10 nucleotides matching TRBD1. Germline V gives CDR1 SGHVS, CDR2 FQNEAQ. Trimming cost V 4 bases and J 9 bases; bases outside gene matches: 9. The CDR3 extends over 15 amino acids. In DNA form, the CDR3 reads TGTGCCAGCAGCTCAAACCCCGGGACAGGGGTTGAGCAGTTCTTC. This sequence encodes CASSSNPGTGVEQFF.

This clone is a singleton in its sample. The chain is built from TRBV2 and TRBJ2-2; 7 nucleotides match TRBD2. The CDR3 has 14 residues. V was pared by 1 base and J by 6 bases, with 2 bases of the junction left unmatched. Germline CDR1 is SNHLY and CDR2 is FYNNEI. The CDR3 region has the DNA TGTGCCAGCAGTGAAGGGACTAGGGCCGGGGAGCTGTTTTTT. Translated: CASSEGTRAGELFF.

V gene TRBV19 combines with J gene TRBJ2-1; 8 bases agree with TRBD2. The junction had 2 bases not matched to a gene; V was cut back by 1 base and J by 0 bases. Germline V CDR1 and CDR2: LNHDA, SQIVND (reference sequence). The CDR3 is 16 amino acids. CDR3 coding DNA: TGTGCCAGTAGTATAGCAGCGGGAGCCTCCTACAATGAGCAGTTCTTC. Amino acids: CASSIAAGASYNEQFF.

V gene TRBV18 combines with J gene TRBJ1-3, with unresolved D. The CDR3 covers 15 residues. Germline V gene sequence: CDR1 KGHSH, CDR2 LQKENI. V was clipped by 3 bases and J by 2 bases, with 11 bases between them. CDR3 residues: CASSPSGRPGNTIYF. The CDR3 DNA reads TGTGCCAGCTCACCGTCGGGGAGACCTGGAAACACCATATATTTT.

This clone was counted a few times. The chain employs TRBV7-2 and TRBJ2-3, with 9 bases identical to TRBD1. The CDR3 consists of 15 residues. J lost 5 bases, V lost 4 bases, and 7 bases had no gene match. CDR1 is SGHTA, CDR2 FQGNSA, per germline. CDR3 amino acids: CASSSPGQGGDTQYF. DNA of the CDR3: TGTGCCAGCAGCTCCCCGGGACAGGGAGGAGATACGCAGTATTTT.

This clone was detected only a few times. V is TRBV9 and J is TRBJ1-1; a weak D match, TRBD1 (6 bases). CDR1 and CDR2 (germline): SGDLS, YYNGEE. The CDR3 contains 15 residues. V was clipped by 3 bases and J by 4 bases, with 16 bases between them. The CDR3 sequence is CASSANRVSGTEAFF. In nucleotides, the CDR3 is TGTGCCAGCAGCGCCAACAGGGTTAGTGGCACTGAAGCTTTCTTT.

This chain connects TRBV3-1 (or the pseudogene TRBV3-2) to TRBJ1-6; 9 bases align to TRBD1. From germline, CDR1 is LGHDT and CDR2 YNNKEL (reference sequence). The CDR3 spans 16 residues. Losses at the gene ends were 1 base for V and 10 bases for J; bases not matched to a gene: 8. The CDR3 DNA follows: TGTGCCAGCAGCCAAGTTAGAACAGGGGGCGGATCACCCCTCCACTTT. As protein: CASSQVRTGGGSPLHF.

The V call is TRBV19, the J call TRBJ2-1; 10 bases agree with TRBD1. V shed 0 bases and J 2 bases; nucleotides not matched to a gene: 4. CDR1 is LNHDA and CDR2 is SQIVND in the germline V gene (reference sequence). This CDR3 is built from 17 residues. Here the CDR3 DNA reads TGTGCCAGTAGTATAGATCTCGGGACAGGGGCCTACAATGAGCAGTTCTTC. Residues: CASSIDLGTGAYNEQFF.

This clone was counted between two and nine times. V and J are TRBV19 and TRBJ1-4, with TRBD1 as a possible D gene (6 bases). V lost 3 bases and J lost 8, with 16 bases in between. This CDR3 has 15 amino acids. The germline CDR1 and CDR2 sequences are LNHDA and SQIVND (reference sequence). For the CDR3, the DNA is TGTGCCAGTAGTATTCCCGGACAGCCCCGGGAAAAACTGTTTTTT. It encodes CASSIPGQPREKLFF.

The chain couples TRBV27 to TRBJ1-2; a weak D match, TRBD1 (5 bases). The germline V and J ends were trimmed by 8 bases and 3 bases, with 31 bases remaining between them. This CDR3 is 19 amino acids long. Per the germline V gene, CDR1 is MNHEY and CDR2 is SMNVEV (reference sequence). This CDR3 reads CASHRGRLTANSQYYGYTF. The CDR3 DNA follows: TGTGCCAGCCATAGGGGAAGGTTAACAGCCAACTCACAATACTATGGCTACACCTTC.

The chain recombines TRBV28 with TRBJ2-1; 8 nucleotides line up with TRBD2. J was trimmed by 5 bases and V by 7 bases; bases with no gene match: 10. This CDR3 has 15 amino acids. Germline V lookup: CDR1 MDHEN, CDR2 SYDVKM. The CDR3 DNA reads as TGTGCCAGCATCATAGCGGGACGTAGTAACAATGAGCAGTTCTTC. Its translation: CASIIAGRSNNEQFF.